The present TCR beta chain was sequenced within a study of shared T cell receptors in the human thymus. Method: immunoSEQ multiplex PCR; TCRdb's copy keeps in-frame clones and lacks some. Altogether hundreds of thousands of clones are present, approximately 95% being singletons, with the ten largest covering 0.02%. V gave up 5 bases and J gave up 2 bases; unmatched junction bases: 16. The germline gives CDR1 LNHDA, CDR2 SQIVND (reference sequence). CDR3 length: 18 amino acids. The V and J genes are TRBV19 and TRBJ2-3, with 7 nucleotides matching TRBD2. The sequence derives from a human donor. Sequenced: thymocytes. The CDR3 bases are TGTGCCAGTAGTCCGAGCGGGGCCGGGAAGCCACACACAGATACGCAGTATTTT. This gives the protein CASSPSGAGKPHTDTQYF.